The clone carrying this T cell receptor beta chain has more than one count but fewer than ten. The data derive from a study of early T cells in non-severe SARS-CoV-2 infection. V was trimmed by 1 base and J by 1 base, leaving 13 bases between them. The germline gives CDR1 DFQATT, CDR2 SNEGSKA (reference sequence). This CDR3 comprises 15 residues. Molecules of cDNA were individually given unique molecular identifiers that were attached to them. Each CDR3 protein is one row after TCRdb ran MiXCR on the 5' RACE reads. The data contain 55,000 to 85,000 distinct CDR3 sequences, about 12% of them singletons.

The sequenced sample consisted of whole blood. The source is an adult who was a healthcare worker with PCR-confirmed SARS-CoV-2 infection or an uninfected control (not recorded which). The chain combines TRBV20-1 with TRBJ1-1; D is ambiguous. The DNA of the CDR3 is TGCAGTGCTAGAGTGGAGGGAGGAGGGAACACTGAAGCTTTCTTT. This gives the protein CSARVEGGGNTEAFF.